These 20 T cell receptor beta chains share one sample of origin, sequenced in a study of regulatory T cells in long-lasting Graves disease. This sample's time point: newly diagnosed GD, antithyroid drugs for less than 3 months. PBMC RNA served as the TCR library source. Arm-PCR of CDR3 regions and iRepertoire HTBI primers were used to build TCR beta libraries. MiXCR was run by TCRdb on the multiplex PCR reads, yielding one entry per CDR3 protein. The sample holds about 440,000 distinct CDR3 sequences, around 14% seen once. In addition, the sample was reused for a study of T cells in Graves' hyperthyroidism and ophthalmopathy.

The sample here was peripheral blood mononuclear cells (PBMCs), taken at new diagnosis, from a patient treated with antithyroid drugs. The receptors come from a woman younger than 45 with Graves disease.

Written as DNA, the CDR3 is TGTGCCAGCAGCCAAGAATACAGGGGGAATGAGCAGTTCTTC. This codes for CASSQEYRGNEQFF. This chain links TRBV14 with TRBJ2-1, with 8 bases lining up with TRBD1. V lost 0 bases, J lost 7 bases, and 2 bases stayed unmatched. The germline V gene has CDR1 SGHDN and CDR2 FVKESK. The CDR3 is 14 residues long.

In this sample, this clonotype turned up a few times. J is TRBJ2-1 and V is TRBV5-4, with D unclear. CDR3 size: 15 residues. Germline CDR1 and CDR2: SGHNT and YYREEE (reference sequence). Trimming pared 0 bases from V and 8 bases from J, leaving 15 bases between. CDR3 sequence reads: CASSLGGIKAHEQFF. For the CDR3, the DNA is TGTGCCAGCAGCTTGGGGGGAATCAAAGCCCATGAGCAGTTCTTC.

The chain has TRBV5-1 and TRBJ2-7; 10 nucleotides line up with TRBD2. Trimming cost V 0 bases and J 6 bases; bases outside gene matches: 12. This CDR3 spans 17 amino acids. Germline assignment: CDR1 SGHRS and CDR2 YFSETQ. CDR3 sequence reads: CASSLGLAGPAGGEQYF. Here the CDR3 DNA reads TGCGCCAGCAGCTTGGGACTAGCGGGCCCTGCCGGGGGCGAGCAGTACTTC.

This chain connects TRBV20-1 to TRBJ2-3, with 16 positions matching TRBD2. CDR1 DFQATT and CDR2 SNEGSKA come from the germline V gene (reference sequence). After removal of 4 bases from V and 3 bases from J, the junction contained 7 bases not matched to a gene. The CDR3 length is 17 residues. The CDR3 spells CSAMGTSGRARTDTQYF. The CDR3 nucleotides are TGCAGTGCTATGGGGACTAGCGGGAGGGCCAGGACAGATACGCAGTATTTT.

In its sample, this clonotype was seen a few times. A read error is possible here, since a much larger clone lies one base away. This rearrangement joins TRBV6-1 to TRBJ1-2, with a possible D match to TRBD1 (5 bases). Germline assignment: CDR1 MNHNS and CDR2 SASEGT. The length of the CDR3 is 13 residues. The CDR3 spells CAGSATVSPGYTF. CDR3 sequence (DNA): TGTGCCGGCAGTGCGACAGTTTCCCCTGGCTACACCTTC.

This clonotype has a count of ten or more. The rearrangement uses TRBV28 and TRBJ2-5, with 10 bases matching TRBD2. CDR1 and CDR2 from the germline V gene are MDHEN and SYDVKM. This CDR3 region has 15 residues. The ends lost 3 bases at V and 2 bases at J; junction bases unmatched: 3. CDR3 sequence: CASSLSSGGQETQYF. The CDR3 nucleotides are TGTGCCAGCAGTTTGAGTAGCGGGGGGCAAGAGACCCAGTACTTC.

This clonotype was counted only a few times. The V gene is TRBV29-1, the J gene TRBJ2-2, with D possibly TRBD2 on 6 matching bases. Germline CDR1 reads SQVTM; CDR2 reads ANQGSEA. V was trimmed by 6 bases and J by 4 bases, leaving 9 bases between them. The CDR3 loop spans 12 amino acids. This chain's CDR3 is CSVGGGTGELFF. The DNA for the CDR3 is TGCAGCGTGGGGGGTGGCACCGGGGAGCTGTTTTTT.

This clonotype showed up many times. The V and J genes are TRBV5-1 and TRBJ1-2; no clear D. The V and J ends lost 0 bases and 4 bases respectively, with 10 bases between them. The CDR3 is made up of 14 amino acids. Per germline, CDR1 SGHRS and CDR2 YFSETQ. CDR3 sequence: CASSLEEETYGYTF. As DNA, the CDR3 is TGCGCCAGCAGCTTGGAAGAGGAAACCTATGGCTACACCTTC.

This clonotype came up many times. The chain combines TRBV20-1 with TRBJ2-7, with TRBD2 matching over 7 bases. J gave up 0 bases and V 8 bases, and 16 bases lay outside the gene matches. Germline V gives CDR1 DFQATT, CDR2 SNEGSKA (reference sequence). This CDR3 comprises 16 residues. The CDR3 nucleotides read TGCAGTACCCCGGGACGGGGGGTGAGCGGCTCCTACGAGCAGTACTTC. Amino acid sequence: CSTPGRGVSGSYEQYF.

Worth noting for this clonotype: Given a much more abundant clone one base away, this may be a read error. The genes are TRBV4-2 and TRBJ1-5; D not resolved. Germline CDR1 reads LGHNA; CDR2 reads YNFKEQ. This CDR3 has 15 amino acids. The chain's CDR3 is CASSVREEGNQPRHF. In nucleotides, the CDR3 is TGTGCCAGCAGCGTCCGGGAGGAGGGTAATCAGCCCCGGCATTTT.

In this sample, this clonotype turned up many times. The chain links TRBV11-2 to TRBJ2-7; 7 bases are a match to TRBD2. Germline V gene lookup returns CDR1 SGHAT and CDR2 FQNNGV. J gave up 7 bases and V 3 bases, and 12 bases lay outside the gene matches. The CDR3 extends over 15 amino acids. Here the CDR3 DNA reads TGTGCCAGCAGCTTTGTCATGGCTGTGGGGGGGGAGCAGTACTTC. As protein: CASSFVMAVGGEQYF. Looking up the rest from reference TRBV11-2 and TRBJ2-7 gives the full variable domain: EAGVAQSPRYKIIEKRQSVAFWCNPISGHATLYWYQQILGQGPKLLIQFQNNGVVDDSQLPKDRFSAERLKGVDSTLKIQPAKLEDSAVYLCASSFVMAVGGEQYFGPGTRLTVT.

The rearrangement links TRBV20-1 to TRBJ2-6; no clear D. The CDR3 runs to 14 residues. V dropped 3 bases and J dropped 4 bases, with 10 bases sitting between them. CDR1 DFQATT and CDR2 SNEGSKA come from the germline V gene (reference sequence). In DNA, the CDR3 is TGCAGTGCTAGGGAAGCGTCCGGGGCCAACGTCCTGACTTTC. Protein: CSAREASGANVLTF.

This clonotype appeared a few times. This chain connects TRBV3-1 to TRBJ2-1; 13 nucleotides align to TRBD2. J gave up 5 bases and V 3 bases, and 10 bases lay outside the gene matches. Germline V lookup: CDR1 LGHDT, CDR2 YNNKEL (reference sequence). The CDR3 has 18 residues. CDR3 DNA: TGTGCCAGCAGCCAGAATTCTCCGGGACTAGCGGGAAACAATGAGCAGTTCTTC. Translating it yields CASSQNSPGLAGNNEQFF.

This clonotype was found many times. This chain uses TRBV18 with TRBJ1-2; 7 bases fit TRBD1. CDR3 length equals 14 residues. The V segment lost 2 bases and the J segment 5 bases; nucleotides outside the gene matches: 5. Germline V gives CDR1 KGHSH, CDR2 LQKENI. CDR3 residues: CASSPGGTAYGYTF. DNA for the CDR3: TGTGCCAGCTCACCAGGCGGGACAGCGTATGGCTACACCTTC.

The rearrangement joins TRBV5-1 to TRBJ2-7; the D is unclear. The germline V gene encodes CDR1 SGHRS and CDR2 YFSETQ. Deletions cut 2 bases from V and 3 bases from J, with 6 bases between. This CDR3 has 12 amino acids. The CDR3 spells CASSLHFYEQYF. The DNA for the CDR3 is TGCGCCAGCAGCTTACACTTCTACGAGCAGTACTTC.

This sequence joins TRBV24-1 and TRBJ2-3; D is ambiguous. The CDR3 is 13 residues long. V lost 9 bases, J lost 2 bases, and 11 bases lay in between. Per germline, CDR1 KGHDR and CDR2 SFDVKD. CDR3 protein: CATQTGYTDTQYF. For the CDR3, the DNA is TGTGCCACCCAAACGGGCTACACAGATACGCAGTATTTT.

As for this clonotype: A read error may be the cause here, since a much bigger clone is one base away. V usage is TRBV27 and J usage is TRBJ2-3; no clear D. In germline, CDR1 is MNHEY, CDR2 SMNVEV (reference sequence). The CDR3 is 13 amino acids. Trimming removed 6 bases from V and 0 bases from J, with 7 bases in between. The CDR3 sequence: CASRMTSTDTQYF. The CDR3 bases are TGTGCCAGCAGGATGACTAGCACAGATACGCAGTATTTT.

This clonotype was observed at least ten times. CDR3 sequence: CASSPQGLGTETQYF. DNA for the CDR3: TGTGCCAGCAGCCCACAGGGACTAGGGACAGAGACCCAGTACTTC. V usage is TRBV11-1 and J usage is TRBJ2-5; TRBD2 agrees at 8 bases. V gave up 5 bases and J gave up 4 bases; unmatched junction bases: 9. Germline V lookup: CDR1 SGHAT, CDR2 FQDESV (reference sequence). There are 15 residues in the CDR3.

The rearrangement uses TRBV24-1 and TRBJ2-1; 10 bases match TRBD2. In germline, CDR1 is KGHDR, CDR2 SFDVKD. V lost 3 bases to trimming and J lost 9 bases; unmatched junction nucleotides: 13. This CDR3 is built from 17 residues. CDR3 sequence (DNA): TGTGCCACCAGTGATCCTGACTCTAGCGGGAGTTTCAGTGAGCAGTTCTTC. This translates into CATSDPDSSGSFSEQFF.

This clonotype occurred many times. The chain joins TRBV18 to TRBJ2-3; perhaps TRBD2 as D (6 bases). There are 16 residues in the CDR3. V lost 0 bases and J 2 bases, leaving 12 bases between the germline ends. Germline assignment: CDR1 KGHSH and CDR2 LQKENI. CDR3 in amino acids: CASSPPASAYTDTQYF. CDR3 nucleotide sequence: TGTGCCAGCTCACCACCAGCTAGCGCGTACACAGATACGCAGTATTTT.